This is a list of T cell receptor beta chains from one sample in a study of molecular identifiers for immune sequencing clone quantification. TCRdb independently ran MiXCR on the PCR reads; one entry per CDR3 protein. The table shows 300,000 to 400,000 distinct CDR3 sequences, with around 21% occurring only once. The source material was naive CD8+ T cells from blood, with Jurkat cell RNA spiked in. These receptors came from a human donor in good health. Some libraries in this study had Jurkat cell RNA spiked in. Each CDR3 is given with its conserved first and last residue. The D gene is left open where the match is weak. Size values are once, few and many counts, or a class for expanded clones, and some rows have none.

v_call,j_call,d_call,clone_size,cdr3_aa,cdr3_nt
TRBV12-3/TRBV12-4,TRBJ2-2,TRBD1,many,CASSYRGMGGELFF,TGTGCCAGCAGTTACAGGGGGATGGGCGGGGAGCTGTTTTTT
TRBV3-1,TRBJ2-2,TRBD2,NA,CASSQTGGAKGGELFF,TGTGCCAGCAGCCAAACCGGGGGGGCTAAAGGCGGGGAGCTGTTTTTT
TRBV2,TRBJ1-5,NA,many,CASSEGTGYNQPQHF,TGTGCCAGCAGTGAGGGAACAGGGTACAATCAGCCCCAGCATTTT
TRBV20-1,TRBJ2-7,NA,few,CSARGPGAFAGSSYEQYF,TGCAGTGCTAGAGGCCCGGGGGCGTTCGCGGGAAGCTCCTACGAGCAGTACTTC
TRBV9,TRBJ2-3,NA,many,CASSVDGDLTDTQYF,TGTGCCAGCAGCGTAGATGGGGACCTCACAGATACGCAGTATTTT
TRBV5-6,TRBJ1-1,NA,many,CASSLGQFTEAFF,TGTGCCAGCAGCTTAGGACAGTTCACTGAAGCTTTCTTT
TRBV29-1,TRBJ2-1,TRBD2,many,CSVESTSGPLDEQFF,TGCAGCGTTGAAAGTACTAGCGGGCCCCTAGATGAGCAGTTCTTC
TRBV2,TRBJ2-3,TRBD1,many,CASSEIRGQTDTQYF,TGTGCCAGCAGTGAAATCAGGGGGCAAACAGATACGCAGTATTTT
TRBV12-3/TRBV12-4,TRBJ2-3,NA,NA,CAGSHTTDSDTQYF,TGTGCCGGCAGTCACACGACAGATTCAGATACGCAGTATTTT
TRBV5-1,TRBJ2-7,NA,few,CASSLEPVYEQYF,TGCGCCAGCAGCTTGGAGCCAGTTTACGAGCAGTACTTC
TRBV19,TRBJ2-2,NA,few,CASRGVANTGELFF,TGTGCCAGTCGCGGGGTGGCGAACACCGGGGAGCTGTTTTTT
TRBV7-9,TRBJ1-6,TRBD1,few,CASSLGQGDNSPLHF,TGTGCCAGCAGCTTGGGACAGGGAGATAATTCACCCCTCCACTTT
TRBV5-6,TRBJ1-6,TRBD1,NA,CASSPTGSSYNPPLHF,TGTGCCAGCAGCCCGACAGGGTCCTCCTATAATCCTCCCCTCCACTTT
TRBV7-2,TRBJ2-7,NA,many,CASRDPSGGLYEQYF,TGTGCCAGCAGAGATCCCTCCGGGGGCCTCTACGAGCAGTACTTC
TRBV4-3,TRBJ2-7,NA,many,CASSQGRGDTYEQYF,TGCGCCAGCAGCCAAGGGCGCGGGGACACTTACGAGCAGTACTTC
TRBV7-6,TRBJ2-5,TRBD2,many,CASSLDRGGGLQETQYF,TGTGCCAGCAGCTTAGATCGCGGGGGGGGCCTCCAAGAGACCCAGTACTTC
TRBV13,TRBJ2-7,NA,few,CASSPGGMLARSYEQYF,TGTGCCAGCAGCCCGGGGGGCATGCTAGCCCGCTCCTACGAGCAGTACTTC
TRBV2,TRBJ1-1,NA,many,CASRGPGSGIIHTEAFF,TGTGCCAGCAGAGGGCCGGGCAGTGGGATAATTCACACTGAAGCTTTCTTT
TRBV5-1,TRBJ2-7,NA,NA,CASSISGPDYEQYF,TGCGCCAGCAGTATCTCGGGGCCCGACTACGAGCAGTACTTC
TRBV4-3,TRBJ2-7,NA,many,CASSQDTTSYEQYF,TGCGCCAGCAGCCAAGATACGACCTCCTACGAGCAGTACTTC
TRBV7-6,TRBJ2-7,NA,many,CASSFEGTGEQYF,TGTGCCAGCAGCTTTGAGGGTACCGGCGAGCAGTACTTC
TRBV6-2/TRBV6-3,TRBJ1-5,NA,many,CASSYSGANQPQHF,TGTGCCAGCAGTTACTCGGGTGCTAATCAGCCCCAGCATTTT
TRBV19,TRBJ1-5,TRBD1,many,CASSPQGQGSQPQHF,TGTGCCAGTAGCCCCCAGGGACAGGGGAGTCAGCCCCAGCATTTT
TRBV11-1,TRBJ2-7,TRBD1,NA,CASSLAPTGDAYEQYF,TGTGCCAGCAGCTTAGCGCCCACAGGGGACGCCTACGAGCAGTACTTC
TRBV12-5,TRBJ2-7,TRBD2,NA,CASGKGGRVEQYF,TGTGCTAGTGGGAAGGGAGGGAGGGTGGAGCAGTACTTC
TRBV23-1,TRBJ1-5,NA,many,CASSQSPGEVKEPQHF,TGCGCCAGCAGTCAATCGCCGGGCGAGGTCAAGGAGCCCCAGCATTTT
TRBV2,TRBJ2-3,NA,many,CASIMLTDTQYF,TGTGCCAGCATTATGCTCACAGATACGCAGTATTTT
TRBV3-1,TRBJ2-1,TRBD1,many,CASSLVGRGTGGGEQFF,TGTGCCAGCAGCCTGGTTGGAAGAGGGACAGGGGGCGGTGAGCAGTTCTTC
TRBV19,TRBJ2-7,NA,NA,CASSIGTPEYEQYF,TGTGCCAGTAGTATTGGGACTCCGGAATACGAGCAGTACTTC
TRBV14,TRBJ2-3,NA,few,CASSQDKRSDTQYF,TGTGCCAGCAGCCAAGATAAGAGATCAGATACGCAGTATTTT
TRBV30,TRBJ2-1,TRBD1,many,CAFGTGDIKYNEQFF,TGTGCCTTCGGGACAGGGGACATAAAGTACAATGAGCAGTTCTTC
TRBV27,TRBJ1-5,TRBD1,many,CASSPDRAKQPQHF,TGTGCCAGCAGTCCAGACAGGGCGAAACAGCCCCAGCATTTT
TRBV20-1,TRBJ2-3,NA,NA,CSAVTSSAFAKDTQYF,TGCAGTGCCGTGACCTCCTCCGCCTTTGCGAAAGATACGCAGTATTTT
TRBV5-1,TRBJ2-7,TRBD2,many,CASSLAVVAGAYEQYF,TGCGCCAGCAGCTTGGCCGTAGTAGCGGGAGCCTACGAGCAGTACTTC
TRBV19,TRBJ1-3,NA,NA,CASTVGSGNTIYF,TGTGCCAGTACCGTAGGGTCTGGAAACACCATATATTTT
TRBV19,TRBJ2-1,NA,many,CASSISGGRTYNEQFF,TGTGCCAGTAGCATTAGCGGCGGCAGGACCTACAATGAGCAGTTCTTC
TRBV2,TRBJ1-2,TRBD1,NA,CASSPEITGDYGYTF,TGTGCCAGCAGTCCAGAAATTACAGGGGACTATGGCTACACCTTC
TRBV11-2,TRBJ2-7,NA,few,CASSLMLGDTYEQYF,TGTGCCAGCAGCCTTATGCTGGGCGATACCTACGAGCAGTACTTC
TRBV29-1,TRBJ1-1,NA,many,CSVVEIMNTEAFF,TGCAGCGTAGTAGAGATAATGAACACTGAAGCTTTCTTT
TRBV7-9,TRBJ2-2,NA,NA,CASSFGGQRTGELFF,TGTGCCAGCAGCTTCGGCGGGCAGAGGACCGGGGAGCTGTTTTTT
TRBV9,TRBJ2-1,TRBD2,many,CASSVAGGNEQFF,TGTGCCAGCAGCGTAGCGGGAGGCAATGAGCAGTTCTTC
TRBV4-3,TRBJ2-5,TRBD1,many,CASSQVHRGAQETQYF,TGCGCCAGCAGCCAAGTCCACAGGGGAGCCCAAGAGACCCAGTACTTC
TRBV12-3/TRBV12-4,TRBJ2-7,NA,few,CASSLVLAPSYEQYF,TGTGCCAGCAGTTTGGTGCTAGCACCCTCCTACGAGCAGTACTTC
TRBV29-1,TRBJ2-7,NA,NA,CSVDSGDGYEQYF,TGCAGCGTTGACTCGGGGGATGGCTACGAGCAGTACTTC
TRBV21-1,TRBJ2-6,NA,many,CASSKEGARPGRWANVLTF,TGTGCCAGCAGCAAAGAAGGGGCACGCCCTGGTCGCTGGGCCAACGTCCTGACTTTC
TRBV5-1,TRBJ2-1,TRBD2,NA,CASSLGPRETTYNEQFF,TGCGCCAGCAGCTTGGGGCCGCGGGAGACAACCTACAATGAGCAGTTCTTC
TRBV2,TRBJ1-5,NA,many,CASSDAARGNQPQHF,TGTGCCAGCAGTGATGCCGCGCGGGGCAATCAGCCCCAGCATTTT
TRBV4-1,TRBJ2-7,TRBD1,many,CASSQVFGDRGHEQYF,TGCGCCAGCAGCCAAGTGTTTGGAGACAGGGGCCACGAGCAGTACTTC
TRBV27,TRBJ1-2,NA,NA,CASSLGGRVGYTF,TGTGCCAGCAGTTTGGGGGGAAGGGTTGGCTACACCTTC
TRBV27,TRBJ2-5,TRBD1,many,CASSFTTGAATQYF,TGTGCCAGCAGTTTCACGACAGGGGCGGCGACCCAGTACTTC
TRBV10-3,TRBJ2-3,NA,few,CAISDPTRGDTQYF,TGTGCCATCAGTGATCCCACTAGAGGAGATACGCAGTATTTT
TRBV18,TRBJ2-1,TRBD2,NA,CASSPPLAGRYNEQFF,TGTGCCAGCTCACCACCGCTAGCGGGGAGATACAATGAGCAGTTCTTC
TRBV7-9,TRBJ1-4,TRBD1,NA,CASSPQTGRGEKLFF,TGTGCCAGCAGCCCACAGACAGGGCGAGGAGAAAAACTGTTTTTT